The 32 T cell receptor beta chains below were found in one sample sequenced in a study of blood T cell repertoires in COVID-19. Repertoires were generated with immunoSEQ multiplex PCR, while TCRdb's copy carries only in-frame clones and drops some. The profile shows 110,000 to 150,000 clones, more than 85% of them singletons. The sequencing input was peripheral blood. These receptors were collected from a man aged 55 to 70 with active or convalescent COVID-19.

The chain joins TRBV12-5 to TRBJ2-3, with 10 positions matching TRBD2. The ends lost 1 base at V and 1 base at J; junction bases unmatched: 5. Germline lookup yields CDR1 LGHNT and CDR2 FRNRAP. This CDR3 is 17 amino acids long. The DNA for the CDR3 is TGTGCTAGTGGTTTGGGGCCTAGCGGGAGCCGCACAGATACGCAGTATTTT. It yields the protein CASGLGPSGSRTDTQYF.

CDR3 loop: CASSLDGQYYGYGYTF. The CDR3 DNA is TGTGCCAGCAGCTTAGATGGACAATATTACGGCTATGGCTACACCTTC. This chain joins TRBV7-6 and TRBJ1-2, with a tentative D call TRBD1 (5 bases). V lost 1 base and J 4 bases, leaving 16 bases between the germline ends. Germline CDR1 SGHVS, CDR2 FNYEAQ. The CDR3 loop spans 16 amino acids.

This sequence joins TRBV3-1 (or the pseudogene TRBV3-2) and TRBJ1-4, with a possible D match to TRBD1 (5 bases). V was cut by 0 bases and J by 4 bases, with 18 bases left in between. Germline values: CDR1 LGHDT, CDR2 YNNKEL (reference sequence). This CDR3 has 18 amino acids. This CDR3 is CASSQDGKPGEGNEKLFF. The CDR3 DNA reads TGTGCCAGCAGCCAAGACGGGAAACCGGGGGAGGGTAATGAAAAACTGTTTTTT.

This chain connects TRBV18 to TRBJ1-2; TRBD1 matches 9 bases. The CDR3 spans 15 residues. J gave up 5 bases and V 3 bases, and 7 bases lay outside the gene matches. Per the germline V gene, CDR1 is KGHSH and CDR2 is LQKENI. The CDR3 loop reads CASSPGQGSYYGYTF. CDR3 DNA sequence: TGTGCCAGCTCACCGGGACAGGGAAGCTATTATGGCTACACCTTC.

The rearrangement links TRBV10-3 to TRBJ2-5, with D perhaps TRBD2 (7 bases). Germline V gene data show CDR1 as ENHRY and CDR2 as SYGVKD. Trimming shortened V by 10 bases and J by 5 bases, and 20 bases separated the two germline ends. The CDR3 runs to 14 residues. The CDR3 bases are TGTGCCACATCGACGGGGGGCGAAGGGGAGACCCAGTACTTC. This gives the protein CATSTGGEGETQYF.

The V call is TRBV10-3, the J call TRBJ1-2; D unresolved. The CDR3 sequence is 14 residues long. Trimming left V 2 bases short and J 7 bases short, with 14 bases between. Germline lookup yields CDR1 ENHRY and CDR2 SYGVKD. The DNA for the CDR3 is TGTGCCATCAGTGAGCGGCAGGACTTATCTGGCTACACCTTC. This translates into CAISERQDLSGYTF.

This clone was picked up one time. The chain links TRBV29-1 to TRBJ2-3; 7 positions match TRBD1. The V gene's germline CDR1 is SQVTM and CDR2 ANQGSEA. CDR3 size: 13 residues. Losses at the gene ends were 7 bases for V and 5 bases for J; bases not matched to a gene: 9. The DNA of the CDR3 is TGCAGCGGAAAGACAGGGTCGTTAGATACGCAGTATTTT. It encodes CSGKTGSLDTQYF.

This chain uses TRBV3-1 (or the pseudogene TRBV3-2) with TRBJ1-4; perhaps TRBD1 as D (5 bases). Trimming pared 3 bases from V and 7 bases from J, leaving 15 bases between. The germline V gene encodes CDR1 LGHDT and CDR2 YNNKEL (reference sequence). This CDR3 contains 15 residues. The CDR3 is CASSHRMGGVEKLFF. CDR3 bases: TGTGCCAGCAGCCATCGAATGGGGGGGGTTGAAAAACTGTTTTTT.

V and J are TRBV5-6 and TRBJ2-3, with TRBD1 identical over 7 bases. The CDR3 covers 14 residues. Germline CDR1 and CDR2: SGHDT and YYEEEE. Trimming took 3 bases from V and 5 from J; bases not matched to a gene: 6. The CDR3 nucleotides are TGTGCCAGCAGCTCTTTACAGGGGCGAGATACGCAGTATTTT. As protein: CASSSLQGRDTQYF.

This sequence joins TRBV25-1 and TRBJ1-4; D possibly corresponds to TRBD1 (5 bases). V lost 3 bases and J 5 bases, leaving 22 bases between the germline ends. This CDR3 has 18 amino acids. Germline loops: CDR1 MGHDK, CDR2 SYGVNS. The CDR3 nucleotides are TGTGCCAGCAGTGACTTTACAGGTCCAACCCCAGCGAATGAAAAACTGTTTTTT. Residues: CASSDFTGPTPANEKLFF.

The chain links TRBV4-3 to TRBJ2-1; 11 nucleotides line up with TRBD2. Germline CDR1 LGHNA, CDR2 YSLEER. J gave up 3 bases and V 4 bases, and 5 bases lay outside the gene matches. The CDR3 runs 16 residues. The chain's CDR3 is CASSRQLAGVYNEQFF. The CDR3 DNA sequence: TGCGCCAGCAGCCGCCAACTAGCGGGGGTCTACAATGAGCAGTTCTTC.

V gene TRBV7-9 combines with J gene TRBJ2-6; D remains unclear. This CDR3 contains 15 residues. Trimming stripped 2 bases from V and 0 bases from J, with 5 bases between. Germline-derived CDR1 and CDR2 are SEHNR and FQNEAQ (reference sequence). The CDR3 DNA follows: TGTGCCAGCAGCTTACTCGTCTCTGGGGCCAACGTCCTGACTTTC. Its translation: CASSLLVSGANVLTF.

This clone was seen just once. CDR3 amino acids: CSVSSGRDNEQYF. CDR3 nucleotide sequence: TGCAGCGTAAGTAGCGGGAGGGACAACGAGCAGTACTTC. The chain couples TRBV29-1 to TRBJ2-7; 11 bases match TRBD2. The CDR3 spans 13 residues. The V gene end was trimmed by 6 bases and the J gene end by 5 bases; junction bases not matched to a gene: 6. CDR1 and CDR2 from the germline V gene are SQVTM and ANQGSEA.

The chain joins TRBV7-8 to TRBJ2-7, with D maybe TRBD2 (5 bases). CDR1 is SGHVS, CDR2 FQNEAQ, per germline. The CDR3 consists of 12 residues. V shed 2 bases and J shed 6 bases, with 8 bases lying between them. CDR3: CASSLTAGEQYF. In nucleotides, the CDR3 is TGTGCCAGCAGCTTAACGGCGGGCGAGCAGTACTTC.

This clone was counted between two and nine times. The chain couples TRBV4-3 to TRBJ2-1; 7 bases map to TRBD2. Unmatched junction bases numbered 12, after V lost 0 bases and J lost 7 bases. CDR1 and CDR2 (germline): LGHNA, YSLEER. The CDR3 is made up of 17 amino acids. In DNA form, the CDR3 reads TGCGCCAGCAGCCAAGATAGTGGGACTACCGGCCTTAATGAGCAGTTCTTC. Translating it yields CASSQDSGTTGLNEQFF.

The V and J genes are TRBV19 and TRBJ1-2; 9 bases are shared with TRBD1. V shed 7 bases, J shed 8 bases, and the junction held 8 bases outside the gene matches. Germline lookup yields CDR1 LNHDA and CDR2 SQIVND (reference sequence). The CDR3 covers 13 residues. The CDR3 region has the DNA TGTGCCAGTAACGAGGACAGGGGATCGGGCTACACCTTC. Translating it yields CASNEDRGSGYTF.

This chain connects TRBV3-1 (or the pseudogene TRBV3-2) to TRBJ1-1; D unclear. The germline CDR1 and CDR2 sequences are LGHDT and YNNKEL (reference sequence). CDR3 length: 14 residues. The germline V and J ends were trimmed by 4 bases and 5 bases, with 14 bases remaining between them. The CDR3 reads CASSPIRGVTEAFF. Here the CDR3 DNA reads TGTGCCAGCAGCCCTATCCGAGGAGTAACTGAAGCTTTCTTT.

This clone was observed a single time. The chain combines TRBV6-5 with TRBJ2-7; 9 nucleotides match TRBD1. This CDR3 comprises 13 residues. Trimming at V came to 6 bases and at J to 6 bases, leaving 6 bases not matched to a gene. The germline V gene has CDR1 MNHEY and CDR2 SVGAGI. CDR3 loop: CASSRRTGAEQYF. Written as DNA, the CDR3 is TGTGCCAGCAGCCGTAGGACAGGGGCCGAGCAGTACTTC.

This rearrangement joins TRBV7-3 to TRBJ2-1, with TRBD2 identical over 14 bases. This CDR3 region has 16 residues. After removal of 5 bases from V and 8 bases from J, the junction contained 8 bases not matched to a gene. Germline loops: CDR1 SGHTA, CDR2 FQGTGA. CDR3 residues: CASSPTSGGARDEQFF. CDR3 DNA: TGTGCCAGCAGCCCGACTAGCGGGGGGGCTAGGGATGAGCAGTTCTTC.

The rearrangement uses TRBV6-5 and TRBJ1-2; D not resolved. The V gene's germline CDR1 is MNHEY and CDR2 SVGAGI. V was trimmed by 6 bases and J by 4 bases, leaving 18 bases between them. This CDR3 is built from 15 residues. Here the CDR3 reads CASSAQVPAFYGYTF. For the CDR3, the DNA is TGTGCCAGCAGCGCTCAGGTTCCGGCCTTCTATGGCTACACCTTC.

The chain joins TRBV9 to TRBJ2-1; 12 bases align to TRBD2. J gave up 6 bases and V 2 bases, and 6 bases lay outside the gene matches. CDR1 and CDR2 from the germline V gene are SGDLS and YYNGEE. This CDR3 is built from 16 residues. CDR3 sequence: CASSVRLAGDLNEQFF. The DNA for the CDR3 is TGTGCCAGCAGCGTCAGACTAGCGGGAGACCTCAATGAGCAGTTCTTC. Together with reference TRBV9 and TRBJ2-1, the CDR3 gives the full variable domain: DSGVTQTPKHLITATGQRVTLRCSPRSGDLSVYWYQQSLDQGLQFLIQYYNGEERAKGNILERFSAQQFPDLHSELNLSSLELGDSALYFCASSVRLAGDLNEQFFGPGTRLTVL.

J is TRBJ2-1 and V is TRBV3-1 (or the pseudogene TRBV3-2), with D possibly being TRBD1 (5 bases). Germline CDR1 is LGHDT and CDR2 is YNNKEL (reference sequence). Trimming shortened V by 1 base and J by 12 bases, and 10 bases separated the two germline ends. This CDR3 comprises 12 residues. CDR3 sequence: CASSQGGVRQFF. Here the CDR3 DNA reads TGTGCCAGCAGCCAAGGGGGCGTAAGGCAGTTCTTC.

The rearrangement uses TRBV4-2 and TRBJ2-5, with a tentative D call TRBD2 (5 bases). Germline lookup yields CDR1 LGHNA and CDR2 YNFKEQ. The length of the CDR3 is 16 residues. V lost 0 bases and J 2 bases, leaving 13 bases between the germline ends. The CDR3 DNA follows: TGTGCCAGCAGCCAAGATCTACGGGGTGCGCAAGAGACCCAGTACTTC. Its translation: CASSQDLRGAQETQYF.

This rearrangement joins TRBV6-5 to TRBJ1-3, with 8 bases matching TRBD1. CDR3 size: 15 residues. Germline assignment: CDR1 MNHEY and CDR2 SVGAGI. The V segment lost 6 bases and the J segment 3 bases; nucleotides outside the gene matches: 7. The CDR3 DNA follows: TGTGCCAGCAGACTGGGGGGGACAGGTGGAAACACCATATATTTT. Translated, it gives CASRLGGTGGNTIYF.

The chain recombines TRBV6-1 with TRBJ2-3, with D possibly matching TRBD2 (6 bases). The length of the CDR3 is 16 residues. Germline assignment: CDR1 MNHNS and CDR2 SASEGT. The V gene lost 2 bases and the J gene lost 2 bases, with 14 bases spanning the gap. DNA of the CDR3: TGTGCCAGCAGTGAAAGGTCGGGACTCAACACAGATACGCAGTATTTT. Translation: CASSERSGLNTDTQYF.

The rearrangement links TRBV14 to TRBJ2-3; 14 bases match TRBD2. Germline V gene data show CDR1 as SGHDN and CDR2 as FVKESK. The trim removed 1 base at V and 2 bases at J, leaving 8 bases unmatched. This CDR3 is 19 amino acids long. In DNA form, the CDR3 reads TGTGCCAGCAGCCAAGGTGGGACTAGCGGGAGAAGATTCACAGATACGCAGTATTTT. Protein: CASSQGGTSGRRFTDTQYF.

The chain is built from TRBV19 and TRBJ2-3, with TRBD2 as a possible D gene (5 bases). Germline CDR1 reads LNHDA; CDR2 reads SQIVND (reference sequence). The V and J ends lost 8 bases and 2 bases respectively, with 17 bases between them. The CDR3 runs 15 residues. The CDR3 DNA reads TGTGCCAGTGGAGCGGCGTGGGAATACACAGATACGCAGTATTTT. It translates to CASGAAWEYTDTQYF. The full variable domain, in which reference TRBV19 and TRBJ2-3 provide the parts outside the CDR3, is DGGITQSPKYLFRKEGQNVTLSCEQNLNHDAMYWYRQDPGQGLRLIYYSQIVNDFQKGDIAEGYSVSREKKESFPLTVTSAQKNPTAFYLCASGAAWEYTDTQYFGPGTRLTVL.

The table lists this clone with a count of one. The gene calls are TRBV5-1 and TRBJ2-5, with TRBD2 matching over 14 bases. The V segment lost 7 bases and the J segment 5 bases; nucleotides outside the gene matches: 10. The length of the CDR3 is 16 residues. Per germline, CDR1 SGHRS and CDR2 YFSETQ. CDR3 amino acids: CASGPGLAGGGETQYF. As DNA, the CDR3 is TGCGCCAGCGGTCCAGGACTAGCGGGGGGAGGGGAGACCCAGTACTTC.

This clone was detected only a few times. J is TRBJ1-3 and V is TRBV3-1 (or the pseudogene TRBV3-2), with TRBD1 as a possible D gene (6 bases). Germline assignment: CDR1 LGHDT and CDR2 YNNKEL (reference sequence). CDR3 length equals 15 residues. V dropped 0 bases and J dropped 8 bases, with 14 bases sitting between them. The CDR3 loop is CASSQEGARGYTIYF. The CDR3 region has the DNA TGTGCCAGCAGCCAAGAGGGGGCAAGAGGGTACACCATATATTTT.

The chain combines TRBV18 with TRBJ2-2, with D possibly being TRBD1 (5 bases). The germline V and J ends were trimmed by 5 bases and 1 base, with 5 bases remaining between them. This CDR3 spans 13 amino acids. Per the germline V gene, CDR1 is KGHSH and CDR2 is LQKENI. The CDR3: CASSGQNTGELFF. The CDR3 region has the DNA TGTGCCAGCTCAGGACAGAACACCGGGGAGCTGTTTTTT.

The chain uses TRBV9 and TRBJ2-1; 8 nucleotides line up with TRBD2. The CDR3 length is 15 residues. Trimming cost V 4 bases and J 8 bases; bases outside gene matches: 11. Germline V lookup: CDR1 SGDLS, CDR2 YYNGEE. The CDR3 DNA is TGTGCCAGCAGCCCCCTACGGGGGGGCTTCTATGAGCAGTTCTTC. It is translated as CASSPLRGGFYEQFF. The variable domain in full, with the rest retrieved from reference TRBV9 and TRBJ2-1, is DSGVTQTPKHLITATGQRVTLRCSPRSGDLSVYWYQQSLDQGLQFLIQYYNGEERAKGNILERFSAQQFPDLHSELNLSSLELGDSALYFCASSPLRGGFYEQFFGPGTRLTVL.

The chain uses TRBV7-2 and TRBJ1-5; D unresolved. V lost 5 bases, J lost 4 bases, and 9 bases lay in between. Germline V gene lookup returns CDR1 SGHTA and CDR2 FQGNSA. The CDR3 runs 13 residues. The CDR3 region is CASSKDGNQPQHF. The CDR3 DNA reads TGTGCCAGCAGCAAAGACGGGAATCAGCCCCAGCATTTT.